One sample yielded the 31 T cell receptor beta chains listed below, sequenced in a study of T cell responses to AZD1222 COVID-19 vaccine. Profiling relied on immunoSEQ multiplex PCR, and the TCRdb table lists in-frame clones only, not all of them. The repertoire holds some 120,000 clones, with around 85% as singletons. The sequencing used peripheral blood, collected on day 0 of MenACWY control vaccination. The receptors derive from an adult in good health.

The V call is TRBV5-6, the J call TRBJ2-7; D uncertain. The CDR3 length is 13 residues. The V gene lost 1 base and the J gene lost 3 bases, with 8 bases spanning the gap. From germline, CDR1 is SGHDT and CDR2 YYEEEE. The CDR3 reads CASSLWRFYEQYF. CDR3 DNA: TGTGCCAGCAGCTTGTGGCGGTTCTACGAGCAGTACTTC.

The CDR3 nucleotides read TGTGCCACCAGGTCGCGCGGGGGGACCTACAATGAGCAGTTCTTC. Amino acids: CATRSRGGTYNEQFF. The chain links TRBV15 to TRBJ2-1, with TRBD2 identical over 8 bases. The length of the CDR3 is 15 residues. Trimming cost V 6 bases and J 2 bases; bases outside gene matches: 6. Germline CDR1 and CDR2: LNHNV and YYDKDF (reference sequence).

This rearrangement joins TRBV18 to TRBJ1-1, with 10 bases aligning to TRBD1. Trimming removed 6 bases from V and 3 bases from J; junction bases left unmatched: 7. The CDR3 has 15 amino acids. Germline V gene lookup returns CDR1 KGHSH and CDR2 LQKENI. The CDR3 DNA reads as TGTGCCAGCTCCAGCGACAGGGGGCGTGACACTGAAGCTTTCTTT. As protein: CASSSDRGRDTEAFF.

V and J are TRBV7-3 and TRBJ1-1; D remains ambiguous. Germline V CDR1 and CDR2: SGHTA, FQGTGA. The CDR3 extends over 15 amino acids. V was shortened by 5 bases and J by 1 base, with 14 bases between the two germline ends. This chain's CDR3 is CASSARVGGNTEAFF. DNA of the CDR3: TGTGCCAGCAGCGCCCGAGTGGGAGGGAACACTGAAGCTTTCTTT. The whole variable domain, remainder taken from reference TRBV7-3 and TRBJ1-1, is GAGVSQTPSNKVTEKGKYVELRCDPISGHTALYWYRQSLGQGPEFLIYFQGTGAADDSGLPNDRFFAVRPEGSVSTLKIQRTERGDSAVYLCASSARVGGNTEAFFGQGTRLTVV.

The chain joins TRBV11-2 to TRBJ2-3; 9 bases are a match to TRBD2. V was pared by 0 bases and J by 3 bases, with 16 bases of the junction left unmatched. The germline CDR1 and CDR2 sequences are SGHAT and FQNNGV. CDR3 length: 20 amino acids. The CDR3 reads CASSLDTLAGVGLATDTQYF. In nucleotides, the CDR3 is TGTGCCAGCAGCTTAGACACTCTGGCCGGAGTAGGACTAGCGACAGATACGCAGTATTTT.

The V gene is TRBV11-1, the J gene TRBJ1-1; D is undetermined. The CDR3 loop spans 13 amino acids. V dropped 5 bases and J dropped 1 base, with 8 bases sitting between them. The V gene's germline CDR1 is SGHAT and CDR2 FQDESV (reference sequence). The CDR3 protein is CASSRRRNTEAFF. The CDR3 DNA follows: TGTGCCAGCAGCCGACGGAGGAACACTGAAGCTTTCTTT.

V and J are TRBV7-8 and TRBJ1-3; 7 positions match TRBD1. CDR1 and CDR2 (germline): SGHVS, FQNEAQ. This CDR3 region has 17 residues. After removal of 5 bases from V and 0 bases from J, the junction contained 10 bases not matched to a gene. The CDR3: CASSPHRGQYSGNTIYF. As DNA, the CDR3 is TGTGCCAGCAGCCCGCACAGGGGCCAATACTCTGGAAACACCATATATTTT. The full variable domain, in which reference TRBV7-8 and TRBJ1-3 provide the parts outside the CDR3, is GAGVSQSPRYKVAKRGQDVALRCDPISGHVSLFWYQQALGQGPEFLTYFQNEAQLDKSGLPSDRFFAERPEGSVSTLKIQRTQQEDSAVYLCASSPHRGQYSGNTIYFGEGSWLTVV.

V gene TRBV19 combines with J gene TRBJ1-5, with 8 bases that match TRBD1. CDR3 length equals 16 residues. The germline CDR1 and CDR2 sequences are LNHDA and SQIVND (reference sequence). V dropped 3 bases and J dropped 2; count of bases not matched to a gene: 6. In DNA form, the CDR3 reads TGTGCCAGTAGTATGGGACAGGTTATAGGCAATCAGCCCCAGCATTTT. Translation: CASSMGQVIGNQPQHF. The entire variable domain, with the rest obtained from reference TRBV19 and TRBJ1-5, is as follows: DGGITQSPKYLFRKEGQNVTLSCEQNLNHDAMYWYRQDPGQGLRLIYYSQIVNDFQKGDIAEGYSVSREKKESFPLTVTSAQKNPTAFYLCASSMGQVIGNQPQHFGDGTRLSIL.

The chain has TRBV7-2 and TRBJ2-1; the D is unclear. This CDR3 is built from 15 residues. V gave up 1 base and J gave up 3 bases, with 10 bases separating them. Germline V gives CDR1 SGHTA, CDR2 FQGNSA. CDR3 loop: CASSLDRTRYNEQFF. As DNA, the CDR3 is TGTGCCAGCAGCTTAGATCGGACCCGCTACAATGAGCAGTTCTTC.

The chain couples TRBV11-2 to TRBJ2-1; D uncertain. In germline, CDR1 is SGHAT, CDR2 FQNNGV. This CDR3 contains 11 residues. The germline V and J ends were trimmed by 1 base and 9 bases, with 4 bases remaining between them. CDR3 in amino acids: CASSLGLEQFF. The CDR3 DNA is TGTGCCAGCAGCTTAGGCCTTGAGCAGTTCTTC.

The CDR3 spells CASSLGQGAGTEAFF. DNA of the CDR3: TGCGCCAGCAGCTTAGGACAGGGGGCGGGCACTGAAGCTTTCTTT. This sequence joins TRBV5-1 and TRBJ1-1; TRBD1 matches at 11 bases. The V and J ends lost 2 bases and 4 bases, in that order; junction bases with no gene match: 4. There are 15 residues in the CDR3. CDR1 and CDR2 from the germline V gene are SGHRS and YFSETQ.

This clone has only a few counts. This chain joins TRBV3-1 (or the pseudogene TRBV3-2) and TRBJ1-1; D call uncertain. Germline V gives CDR1 LGHDT, CDR2 YNNKEL (reference sequence). The CDR3 is 8 residues long. Trimming cost V 5 bases and J 9 bases, with 1 base left between them. The CDR3 region has the DNA TGTGCCAGCAGCAAAGCTTTCTTT. The encoded protein is CASSKAFF.

V and J are TRBV15 and TRBJ1-1; D call uncertain. V lost 0 bases and J 1 base, leaving 6 bases between the germline ends. CDR1 and CDR2 from the germline V gene are LNHNV and YYDKDF (reference sequence). This CDR3 comprises 14 residues. CDR3 coding DNA: TGTGCCACCAGCAGAGATCCGGGGAACACTGAAGCTTTCTTT. It yields the protein CATSRDPGNTEAFF.

The chain has TRBV7-2 and TRBJ2-5, with 8 bases lining up with TRBD2. Germline V gene sequence: CDR1 SGHTA, CDR2 FQGNSA. This CDR3 region has 16 residues. With 5 bases clipped from V and 0 bases from J, the junction kept 8 bases outside the gene matches. The CDR3 DNA is TGTGCCAGCAGCCCCTGGGGCGGGGGGCACCAAGAGACCCAGTACTTC. Amino acid sequence: CASSPWGGGHQETQYF.

The chain has TRBV9 and TRBJ1-6; D uncertain. CDR1 and CDR2 from the germline V gene are SGDLS and YYNGEE. The length of the CDR3 is 15 residues. The V gene lost 4 bases and the J gene lost 15 bases, with 23 bases spanning the gap. CDR3 region: CASSPRLNRESDLHF. The CDR3 DNA follows: TGTGCCAGCAGCCCCCGGCTCAACCGAGAAAGTGACCTCCACTTT.

The chain uses TRBV5-1 and TRBJ2-5; D remains unclear. CDR3 length: 14 residues. Trimming took off 4 bases at V and 1 base at J, with 11 bases between the two ends. Germline V gives CDR1 SGHRS, CDR2 YFSETQ. The CDR3 loop is CASSLYSLQETQYF. The CDR3 DNA reads as TGCGCCAGCAGCCTTTACAGTCTCCAAGAGACCCAGTACTTC.

V usage is TRBV12-5 and J usage is TRBJ2-5; D is unclear. This CDR3 is built from 13 residues. Germline assignment: CDR1 LGHNT and CDR2 FRNRAP. Trimming left V 7 bases short and J 0 bases short, with 9 bases between. The CDR3 bases are TGTGCTAGTGCCCAAGGGTACCAAGAGACCCAGTACTTC. Translated, it gives CASAQGYQETQYF.

The rearrangement links TRBV19 to TRBJ1-2; D is undetermined. The CDR3 spans 10 residues. Germline V gene sequence: CDR1 LNHDA, CDR2 SQIVND (reference sequence). Deletions cut 8 bases from V and 6 bases from J, with 7 bases between. The CDR3 loop is CASWYNGYTF. In nucleotides, the CDR3 is TGTGCCAGTTGGTACAATGGCTACACCTTC.

This clone was seen a single time. This rearrangement joins TRBV5-1 to TRBJ1-3, with a tentative D call TRBD1 (5 bases). Germline V gene sequence: CDR1 SGHRS, CDR2 YFSETQ. V gave up 3 bases and J gave up 0 bases, with 16 bases separating them. This CDR3 region has 17 residues. Here the CDR3 DNA reads TGCGCCAGCAGCTCCGGATCTCAGGGTCGCTCTGGAAACACCATATATTTT. Residues: CASSSGSQGRSGNTIYF.

In the case of this clone: Relative to the germline gene, one junction end is altered; a read error may explain this. The chain has TRBV7-2 and TRBJ1-2; D is possibly TRBD1 (6 bases). This CDR3 has 13 amino acids. CDR1 and CDR2 from the germline V gene are SGHTA and FQGNSA. The CDR3 DNA is TGTGCCAGCAGTTTAGACAGGACCGGTGGCTACACCTTC. The encoded protein is CASSLDRTGGYTF.

The J gene is TRBJ1-1, the V gene TRBV10-3; 9 bases fit TRBD1. With V trimmed by 7 bases and J by 5 bases, 8 bases remained unmatched. CDR1 and CDR2 from the germline V gene are ENHRY and SYGVKD. This CDR3 comprises 14 residues. The CDR3 DNA reads TGTGCCATCACCTTGGGACAGGGAGGGACTGAAGCTTTCTTT. This encodes CAITLGQGGTEAFF.

This chain connects TRBV18 to TRBJ1-5; D is ambiguous. Trimming removed 5 bases from V and 8 bases from J, with 22 bases in between. The CDR3 contains 16 residues. Germline V gene lookup returns CDR1 KGHSH and CDR2 LQKENI. CDR3 DNA sequence: TGTGCCAGCTCAGGCACTCCGGGCCACCCCGGGGAGCCCCAGCATTTT. The encoded protein is CASSGTPGHPGEPQHF. Looking up the rest from reference TRBV18 and TRBJ1-5 gives the full variable domain: NAGVMQNPRHLVRRRGQEARLRCSPMKGHSHVYWYRQLPEEGLKFMVYLQKENIIDESGMPKERFSAEFPKEGPSILRIQQVVRGDSAAYFCASSGTPGHPGEPQHFGDGTRLSIL.

The chain recombines TRBV28 with TRBJ1-4; D is possibly TRBD1 (6 bases). The germline gives CDR1 MDHEN, CDR2 SYDVKM. The ends were cut back, 8 bases at V and 0 bases at J, with 13 bases in the middle. CDR3 length: 15 amino acids. The CDR3 DNA sequence: TGTGCCAGCGGAACGGACAGTTCAACTAATGAAAAACTGTTTTTT. Protein product: CASGTDSSTNEKLFF.

This chain joins TRBV5-5 and TRBJ1-2; 8 nucleotides align to TRBD1. With V trimmed by 5 bases and J by 7 bases, 13 bases remained unmatched. The CDR3 spans 15 residues. The germline V gene encodes CDR1 SGHKS and CDR2 YYEKEE (reference sequence). The CDR3 DNA follows: TGTGCCAGCAGTGCCGGGACAGGAGGACGGGGTGGCTACACCTTC. It specifies CASSAGTGGRGGYTF.

The chain recombines TRBV30 with TRBJ1-2, with unresolved D. Germline CDR1 reads GTSNPN; CDR2 reads SVGIG (reference sequence). The CDR3 spans 14 residues. Trimming shortened V by 5 bases and J by 5 bases, and 18 bases separated the two germline ends. CDR3 residues: CAWGFGSFRYGYTF. The DNA of the CDR3 is TGTGCCTGGGGATTTGGGAGTTTCCGGTATGGCTACACCTTC.

This chain joins TRBV2 and TRBJ2-4; possible D gene TRBD1, 6 bases. CDR1 and CDR2 (germline): SNHLY, FYNNEI. V dropped 7 bases and J dropped 0 bases, with 16 bases sitting between them. CDR3 size: 16 residues. In DNA, the CDR3 is TGTGCCAGCAACACAGGGTCCAATAGAGCCAAAAACATTCAGTACTTC. Amino acids: CASNTGSNRAKNIQYF.

The chain recombines TRBV21-1 with TRBJ1-5. TRBV21-1 is a pseudogene locus. This CDR3 has 13 amino acids. This chain's CDR3 is CASSKVVVSPQHF. In DNA form, the CDR3 reads TGTGCCAGCAGCAAAGTAGTCGTCAGCCCCCAGCATTTT.

V usage is TRBV11-2 and J usage is TRBJ2-7; 7 bases map to TRBD2. The CDR3 contains 13 residues. The V segment lost 4 bases and the J segment 2 bases; nucleotides outside the gene matches: 2. Germline V gives CDR1 SGHAT, CDR2 FQNNGV. The CDR3 DNA reads TGTGCCAGCAGCTCCGGACTAGCCTACGAGCAGTACTTC. Residues: CASSSGLAYEQYF. Full variable domain (missing parts from reference TRBV11-2 and TRBJ2-7): EAGVAQSPRYKIIEKRQSVAFWCNPISGHATLYWYQQILGQGPKLLIQFQNNGVVDDSQLPKDRFSAERLKGVDSTLKIQPAKLEDSAVYLCASSSGLAYEQYFGPGTRLTVT.

The V gene is TRBV6-5, the J gene TRBJ2-7; D is perhaps TRBD2 (5 bases). The CDR3 is 13 amino acids. The ends were cut back, 0 bases at V and 2 bases at J, with 5 bases in the middle. In germline, CDR1 is MNHEY, CDR2 SVGAGI. For the CDR3, the DNA is TGTGCCAGCAGTTACTCCGGGGCCTACGAGCAGTACTTC. Translating gives CASSYSGAYEQYF.

This clone was detected only once. The rearrangement joins TRBV18 to TRBJ1-1; D is undetermined. The germline V gene encodes CDR1 KGHSH and CDR2 LQKENI. Trimming shortened V by 4 bases and J by 6 bases, and 6 bases separated the two germline ends. CDR3 length: 11 amino acids. The CDR3 loop is CASSQTAEAFF. CDR3 bases: TGTGCCAGCTCACAAACGGCTGAAGCTTTCTTT.

The CDR3 nucleotides are TGTGCCTACGGCGGGGTACCCACCGAGCAGTACTTC. Translated, it gives CAYGGVPTEQYF. This chain connects TRBV6-4 to TRBJ2-7, with TRBD2 as a possible D gene (6 bases). The germline V gene encodes CDR1 MRHNA and CDR2 SNTAGT. This CDR3 is 12 amino acids long. Trimming stripped 11 bases from V and 6 bases from J, with 17 bases between.